This T cell receptor (beta chain) was recorded in a study of blood T cells in healthy people across ages. For the second PCR, which ran for 7 to 11 cycles, a sample-barcoded 5' primer and a J-beta primer mix were used. Every cDNA molecule carried a tag from a template-switch adaptor bearing 12 random nucleotides. MiXCR, run by TCRdb on the 5' RACE reads, gives a single entry per CDR3 protein. The table has about 1,400,000 distinct CDR3 sequences, roughly 59% seen once; the top ten hold 6.5% to 8%. Sequenced material: blood. The receptor was isolated from a man between 18 and 29 years old in good health.

CDR3 sequence reads: CASSWDRENIQYF. The CDR3, as DNA: TGTGCCAGCAGCTGGGACAGGGAGAACATTCAGTACTTC. The rearrangement links TRBV6-5 to TRBJ2-4; 9 bases match TRBD1. Germline lookup yields CDR1 MNHEY and CDR2 SVGAGI. The V gene end was trimmed by 6 bases and the J gene end by 7 bases; junction bases not matched to a gene: 4. The CDR3 spans 13 residues.